What follows are 5 T cell receptor beta chains derived from one specimen sequenced in a study of T-cell memory formation after mild COVID-19. MiXCR, applied by TCRdb to the 5' RACE reads, yields one record per CDR3 protein. The sample records tens of thousands of distinct CDR3 sequences, around 15% being singletons. The sample consisted of PBMCs or a T cell subset sorted from them (not recorded which). The receptors were sampled from an adult woman who had mild COVID-19 (a few samples of this study predate the infection). Cell type and time point are not known.

The rearrangement links TRBV2 to TRBJ2-1; 8 bases fit TRBD1. The CDR3 extends over 15 amino acids. The junction had 7 bases not matched to a gene; V was cut back by 7 bases and J by 2 bases. Germline assignment: CDR1 SNHLY and CDR2 FYNNEI. CDR3 in amino acids: CASMTGQGTYNEQFF. The DNA of the CDR3 is TGTGCCAGCATGACTGGACAGGGAACCTACAATGAGCAGTTCTTC.

The chain is built from TRBV12-3 or TRBV12-4 and TRBJ1-2; D perhaps matches TRBD1 (6 bases). Between the trimmed V and J ends, which lost 10 bases and 0 bases, there was a span of 15 bases. The CDR3 has 14 amino acids. For the CDR3, the DNA is TGTGCCACATACCTTCCAGGGGCTAACTATGGCTACACCTTC. Residues: CATYLPGANYGYTF.

The J gene is TRBJ2-1, the V gene TRBV4-3; 9 bases align to TRBD2. V was pared by 0 bases and J by 8 bases, with 23 bases of the junction left unmatched. CDR1 and CDR2 from the germline V gene are LGHNA and YSLEER. CDR3 length equals 21 residues. The CDR3 sequence is CASSQERLTSGLSKAGDEQFF. The CDR3 bases are TGCGCCAGCAGCCAAGAGCGGTTGACTAGCGGTTTGTCTAAGGCGGGCGATGAGCAGTTCTTC.

This rearrangement joins TRBV12-3 or TRBV12-4 to TRBJ1-1; a weak D match, TRBD1 (5 bases). The ends were cut back, 2 bases at V and 1 base at J, with 8 bases in the middle. The CDR3 runs to 14 residues. The DNA of the CDR3 is TGTGCCAGCAGTTTAATGGGGGAGAACACTGAAGCTTTCTTT. It codes for CASSLMGENTEAFF.

This clonotype was counted only a few times. The genes are TRBV11-3 and TRBJ2-1; possibly TRBD1 or TRBD2 for D (5 bases each). This CDR3 has 15 residues. The V gene lost 2 bases and the J gene lost 6 bases, with 14 bases spanning the gap. The germline V gene has CDR1 SGHNT and CDR2 YENEEA. The CDR3, as DNA: TGTGCCAGCAGCTTATTGCAGGGAGAGGGCAATGAGCAGTTCTTC. It encodes CASSLLQGEGNEQFF.